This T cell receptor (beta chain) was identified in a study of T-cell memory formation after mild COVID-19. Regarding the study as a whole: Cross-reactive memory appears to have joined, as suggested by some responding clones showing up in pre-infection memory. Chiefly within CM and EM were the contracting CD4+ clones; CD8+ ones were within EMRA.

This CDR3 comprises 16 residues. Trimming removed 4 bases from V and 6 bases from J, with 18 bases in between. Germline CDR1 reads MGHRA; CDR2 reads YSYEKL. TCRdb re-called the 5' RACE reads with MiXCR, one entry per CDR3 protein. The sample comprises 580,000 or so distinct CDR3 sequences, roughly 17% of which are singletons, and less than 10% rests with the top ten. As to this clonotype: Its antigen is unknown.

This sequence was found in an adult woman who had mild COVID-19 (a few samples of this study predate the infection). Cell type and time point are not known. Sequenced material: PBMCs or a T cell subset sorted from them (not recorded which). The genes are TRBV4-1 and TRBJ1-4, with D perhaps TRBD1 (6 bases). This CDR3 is CASSLHQGRDYEKLFF. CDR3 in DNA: TGCGCCAGCAGCCTACACCAGGGGAGGGATTATGAAAAACTGTTTTTT.